This entry is about one T cell receptor (beta chain). This specimen comes from a study of blood T cell repertoires in COVID-19. Study-wide context: Italy, Spain and the United States were the sources of the convalescent and acute COVID-19 samples. PBMCs, B-cell-depleted T cells, or T cells provided the cDNA or gDNA that made up the material.

Germline V gene sequence: CDR1 MNHEY, CDR2 SVGAGI. CDR3 length: 15 residues. Trimming took 7 bases from V and 5 from J, leaving 17 bases between them. In the authors' workflow: Reference gene primer amplification gave estimated nucleated cell counts. Assay used: immunoSEQ multiplex PCR; TCRdb lists only in-frame clones, some missing. D and trimming come from the DNA, and the V and J calls and clone size come from that table. The repertoire holds fewer than 350,000 clones, with roughly 87% as singletons. The sample consisted of peripheral blood. This clonotype originated in a man aged 18-30 years with active or convalescent COVID-19. This chain links TRBV6-5 with TRBJ2-2; D is possibly TRBD2 (6 bases). CDR3 in DNA: TGTGCCAGCACAAGGCGGCGGGGTCCGACCGGGGAGCTGTTTTTT. Translation: CASTRRRGPTGELFF.